This TCR beta chain was identified in a study of Ad26.COV2.S vaccination and SARS-CoV-2 variants. Sample treatment: roughly 19 received Ad26.COV2.S at low or high dose, single or two shots; about 5 received placebo; per-sample allocation not given. The investigators took samples on day 63 after the first vaccine or placebo injection. Within Boston, the person who donated was an adult of 18-55 years. The ends lost 1 base at V and 7 bases at J; junction bases unmatched: 3. The length of the CDR3 is 13 residues. TCRdb's copy holds only in-frame clones and misses some; the assay was immunoSEQ multiplex PCR. The sample lists about 350,000 clones; roughly 84% were seen once.

The sequence came from a person aged 18-60 years who received the Ad26.COV2.S COVID-19 vaccine or a placebo. The material was peripheral blood, obtained in a trial of Ad26.COV2.S vaccine versus placebo. This chain connects TRBV12-3 or TRBV12-4 to TRBJ1-2; 7 nucleotides line up with TRBD1. The CDR3 is CASSLGTGFGYTF. In nucleotides, the CDR3 is TGTGCCAGCAGTTTAGGGACAGGCTTTGGCTACACCTTC.